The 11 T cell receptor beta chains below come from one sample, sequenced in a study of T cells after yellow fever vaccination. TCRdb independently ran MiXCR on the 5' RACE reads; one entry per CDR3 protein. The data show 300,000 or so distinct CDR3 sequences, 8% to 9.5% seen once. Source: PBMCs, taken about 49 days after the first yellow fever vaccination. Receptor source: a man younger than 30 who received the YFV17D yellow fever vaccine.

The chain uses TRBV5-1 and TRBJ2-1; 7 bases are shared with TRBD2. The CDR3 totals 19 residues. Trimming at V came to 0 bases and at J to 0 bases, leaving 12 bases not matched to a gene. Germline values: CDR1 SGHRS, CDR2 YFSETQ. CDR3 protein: CASSLGEATSLYSYNEQFF. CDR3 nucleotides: TGCGCCAGCAGCTTGGGGGAGGCGACTAGCCTCTACTCCTACAATGAGCAGTTCTTC.

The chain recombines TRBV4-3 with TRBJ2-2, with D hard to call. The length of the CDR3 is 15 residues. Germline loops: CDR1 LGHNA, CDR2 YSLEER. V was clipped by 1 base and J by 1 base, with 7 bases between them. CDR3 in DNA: TGCGCCAGCAGCCAAGGTGCGAGGAACACCGGGGAGCTGTTTTTT. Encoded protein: CASSQGARNTGELFF.

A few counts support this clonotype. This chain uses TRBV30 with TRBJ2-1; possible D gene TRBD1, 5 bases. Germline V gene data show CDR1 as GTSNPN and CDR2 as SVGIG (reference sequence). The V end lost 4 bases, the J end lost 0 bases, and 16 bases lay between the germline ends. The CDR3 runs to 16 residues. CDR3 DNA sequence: TGTGCCTGGATTGATTTGACAGCGAGCTCCTACAATGAGCAGTTCTTC. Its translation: CAWIDLTASSYNEQFF.

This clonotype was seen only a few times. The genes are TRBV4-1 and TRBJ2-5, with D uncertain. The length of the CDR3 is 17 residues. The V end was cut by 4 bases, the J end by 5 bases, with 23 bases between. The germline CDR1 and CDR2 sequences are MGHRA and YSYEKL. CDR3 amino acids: CASSRNPGQVVMETQYF. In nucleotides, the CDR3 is TGCGCCAGCAGCCGCAATCCGGGCCAAGTCGTCATGGAGACCCAGTACTTC.

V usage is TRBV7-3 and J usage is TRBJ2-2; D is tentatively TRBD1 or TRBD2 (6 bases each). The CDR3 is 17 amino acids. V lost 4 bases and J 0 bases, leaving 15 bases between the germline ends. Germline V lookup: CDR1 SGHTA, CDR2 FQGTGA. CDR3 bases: TGTGCCAGCAGCTACGGCGGGACAAGCGCGAACACCGGGGAGCTGTTTTTT. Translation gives CASSYGGTSANTGELFF.

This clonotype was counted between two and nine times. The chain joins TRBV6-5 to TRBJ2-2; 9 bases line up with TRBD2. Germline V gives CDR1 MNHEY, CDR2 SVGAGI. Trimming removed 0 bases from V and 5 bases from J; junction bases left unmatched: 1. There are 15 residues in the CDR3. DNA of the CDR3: TGTGCCAGCAGTTACTCGCTAGCGGGGACCGGGGAGCTGTTTTTT. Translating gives CASSYSLAGTGELFF.

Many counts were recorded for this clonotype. In DNA, the CDR3 is TGTGCCAGCAGTTCACAGGGGGCAGGGGAAAAACTGTTTTTT. Amino acids: CASSSQGAGEKLFF. The chain recombines TRBV7-9 with TRBJ1-4; 9 bases line up with TRBD1. CDR3 length equals 14 residues. Germline V CDR1 and CDR2: SEHNR, FQNEAQ (reference sequence). Losses at the gene ends were 6 bases for V and 8 bases for J; bases not matched to a gene: 7.

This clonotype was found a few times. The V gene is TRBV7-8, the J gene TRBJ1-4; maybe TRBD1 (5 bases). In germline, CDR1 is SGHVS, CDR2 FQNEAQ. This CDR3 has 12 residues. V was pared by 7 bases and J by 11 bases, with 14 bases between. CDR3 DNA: TGTGCCAGCACGTGGGACGGGGGGAAACTGTTTTTT. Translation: CASTWDGGKLFF.

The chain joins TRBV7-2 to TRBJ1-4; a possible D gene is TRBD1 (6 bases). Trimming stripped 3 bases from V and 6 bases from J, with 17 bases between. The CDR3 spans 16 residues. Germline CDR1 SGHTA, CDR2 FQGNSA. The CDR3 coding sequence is TGTGCCAGCAGCTTGAACATCCGGGGGCTTGATGAAAAACTGTTTTTT. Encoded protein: CASSLNIRGLDEKLFF.

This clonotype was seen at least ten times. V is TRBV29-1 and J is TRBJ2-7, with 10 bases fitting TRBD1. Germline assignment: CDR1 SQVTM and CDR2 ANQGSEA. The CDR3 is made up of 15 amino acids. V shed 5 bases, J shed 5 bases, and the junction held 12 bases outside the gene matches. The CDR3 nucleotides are TGCAGCGTTTACCTACCGGGACAGGGGTTCCACGAGCAGTACTTC. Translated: CSVYLPGQGFHEQYF.

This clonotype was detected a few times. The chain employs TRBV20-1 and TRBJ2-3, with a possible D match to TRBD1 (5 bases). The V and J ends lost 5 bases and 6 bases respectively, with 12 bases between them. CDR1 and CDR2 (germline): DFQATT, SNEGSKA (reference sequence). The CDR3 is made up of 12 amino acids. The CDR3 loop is CSAPWQGDTQYF. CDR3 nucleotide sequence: TGCAGTGCTCCCTGGCAGGGCGATACGCAGTATTTT.